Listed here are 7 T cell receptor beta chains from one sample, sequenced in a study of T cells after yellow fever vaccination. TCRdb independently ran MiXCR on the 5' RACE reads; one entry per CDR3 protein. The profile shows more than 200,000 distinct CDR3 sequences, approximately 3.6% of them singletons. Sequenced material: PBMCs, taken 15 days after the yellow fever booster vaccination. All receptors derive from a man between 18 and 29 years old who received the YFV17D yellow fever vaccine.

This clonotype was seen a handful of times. CDR3 in DNA: TGTGCCAGCAGTTCCCACCGGGGGGGGCCGGTCTATGAGCAGTTCTTC. Protein product: CASSSHRGGPVYEQFF. The chain has TRBV27 and TRBJ2-1; 8 nucleotides line up with TRBD2. Germline CDR1 MNHEY, CDR2 SMNVEV (reference sequence). The CDR3 spans 16 residues. V lost 4 bases to trimming and J lost 8 bases; unmatched junction nucleotides: 13.

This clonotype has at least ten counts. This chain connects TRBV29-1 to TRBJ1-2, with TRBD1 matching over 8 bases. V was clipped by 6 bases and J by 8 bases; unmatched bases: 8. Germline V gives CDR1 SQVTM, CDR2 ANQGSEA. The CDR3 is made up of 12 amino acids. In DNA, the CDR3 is TGCAGCGTCGGCCAGGGGGCGGCGGGCTACACCTTC. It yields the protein CSVGQGAAGYTF.

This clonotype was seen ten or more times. CDR3 residues: CASSLTGQLTEAFF. In DNA form, the CDR3 reads TGTGCCAGCAGCTTAACGGGACAACTCACTGAAGCTTTCTTT. The chain has TRBV7-9 and TRBJ1-1, with TRBD1 as a possible D gene (6 bases). The CDR3 has 14 amino acids. Germline values: CDR1 SEHNR, CDR2 FQNEAQ (reference sequence). With 2 bases removed from V and 4 bases from J, the gap between germline ends came to 11 bases.

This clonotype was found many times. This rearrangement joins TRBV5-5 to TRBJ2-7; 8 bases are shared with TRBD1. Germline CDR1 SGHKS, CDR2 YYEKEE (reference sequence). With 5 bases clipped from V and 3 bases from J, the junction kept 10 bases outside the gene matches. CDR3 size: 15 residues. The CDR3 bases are TGTGCCAGCAGATACTCGACAGGGGCGAACTACGAGCAGTACGTC. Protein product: CASRYSTGANYEQYV.

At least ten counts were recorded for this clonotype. In DNA, the CDR3 is TGTGCCAGTAGTTTCCATCGGGACACTGAAGCTTTCTTT. As protein: CASSFHRDTEAFF. The rearrangement links TRBV19 to TRBJ1-1; D is undetermined. The V gene lost 5 bases and the J gene lost 3 bases, with 10 bases spanning the gap. This CDR3 comprises 13 residues. CDR1 and CDR2 from the germline V gene are LNHDA and SQIVND (reference sequence).

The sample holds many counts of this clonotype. The CDR3 region has the DNA TGCGCCAGCAGCTTTTCCAATGAGCAGTTCTTC. It specifies CASSFSNEQFF. The chain joins TRBV5-1 to TRBJ2-1; D gene uncertain. Germline V lookup: CDR1 SGHRS, CDR2 YFSETQ. V lost 2 bases to trimming and J lost 6 bases, with 3 bases between them. The CDR3 covers 11 residues.

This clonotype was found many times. The CDR3 is CASSFGQMNTEAFF. Here the CDR3 DNA reads TGTGCCAGCAGCTTCGGACAGATGAACACTGAAGCTTTCTTT. The chain uses TRBV5-4 and TRBJ1-1; perhaps TRBD1 as D (6 bases). V shed 2 bases and J shed 0 bases, with 8 bases lying between them. The CDR3 is made up of 14 amino acids. CDR1 SGHNT and CDR2 YYREEE come from the germline V gene (reference sequence).